This T cell receptor (beta chain) was sequenced during a study of early T cells in non-severe SARS-CoV-2 infection. TCRdb re-called the 5' RACE reads through MiXCR, storing one row per CDR3 protein. The table lists more than 80,000 distinct CDR3 sequences, approximately 11% of them singletons. V was pared by 6 bases and J by 3 bases, with 11 bases between. Per germline, CDR1 DFQATT and CDR2 SNEGSKA (reference sequence). The CDR3 loop spans 13 amino acids. The sequenced sample was whole blood. The genes are TRBV20-1 and TRBJ2-2; possibly TRBD2 for D (5 bases). The sequence was obtained from an adult who was a healthcare worker with PCR-confirmed SARS-CoV-2 infection or an uninfected control (not recorded which). Written as DNA, the CDR3 is TGCAGTGCCCCCGTGAGGGACACCGGGGAGCTGTTTTTT. The encoded protein is CSAPVRDTGELFF.